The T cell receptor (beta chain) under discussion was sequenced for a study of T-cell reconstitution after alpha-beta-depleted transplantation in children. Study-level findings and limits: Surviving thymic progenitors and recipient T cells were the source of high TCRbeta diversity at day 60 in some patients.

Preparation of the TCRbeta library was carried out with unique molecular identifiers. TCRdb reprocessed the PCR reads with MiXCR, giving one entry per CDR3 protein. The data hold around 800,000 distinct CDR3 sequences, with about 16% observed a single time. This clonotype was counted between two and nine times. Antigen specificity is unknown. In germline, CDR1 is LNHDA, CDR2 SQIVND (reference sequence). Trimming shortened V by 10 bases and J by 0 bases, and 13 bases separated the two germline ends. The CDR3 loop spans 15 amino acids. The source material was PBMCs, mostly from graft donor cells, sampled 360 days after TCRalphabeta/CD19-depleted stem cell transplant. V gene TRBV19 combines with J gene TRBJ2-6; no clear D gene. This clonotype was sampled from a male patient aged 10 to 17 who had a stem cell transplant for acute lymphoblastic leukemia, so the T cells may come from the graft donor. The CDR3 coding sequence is TGTGCCACTTTTGACTTGCGCTCTGGGGCCAACGTCCTGACTTTC. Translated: CATFDLRSGANVLTF.